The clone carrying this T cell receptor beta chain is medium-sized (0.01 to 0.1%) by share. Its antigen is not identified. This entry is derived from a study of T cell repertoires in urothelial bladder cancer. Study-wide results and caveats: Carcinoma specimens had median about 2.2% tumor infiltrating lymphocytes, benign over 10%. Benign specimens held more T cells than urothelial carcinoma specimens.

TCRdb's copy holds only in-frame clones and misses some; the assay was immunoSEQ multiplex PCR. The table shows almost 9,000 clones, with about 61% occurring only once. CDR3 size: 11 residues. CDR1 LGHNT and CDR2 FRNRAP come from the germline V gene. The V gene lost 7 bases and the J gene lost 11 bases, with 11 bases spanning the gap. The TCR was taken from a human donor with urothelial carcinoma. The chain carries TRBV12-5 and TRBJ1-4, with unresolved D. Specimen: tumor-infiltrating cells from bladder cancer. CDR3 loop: CASALGGKLFF. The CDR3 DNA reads TGTGCTAGTGCCCTGGGAGGCAAACTGTTTTTT.